The 14 T cell receptor beta chains below all came from one sample that was sequenced in a study of regulatory T cells in long-lasting Graves disease (dated by TCRdb to about 2021). Library construction relied on multiplex PCR. For sequencing, an Illumina HiSeq 4000 was employed. To build TCR beta libraries, CDR3 regions were amplified by Arm-PCR using iRepertoire HTBI primers. In TCRdb, the public reads were trimmed at Q25 with fastp and aligned with MiXCR, with productive beta chains retained. All rows with the same CDR3 protein become a single entry with the most common DNA and genes. This sample is represented by hundreds of thousands of distinct CDR3 sequences; 16% of them were singletons. Approximately 25% of the sample comes from the top ten. The time point label corresponds to: newly diagnosed GD, antithyroid drugs for less than 3 months. For both TCR sequencing and RNA sequencing, RNA was extracted from PBMCs using TRIzol.

The data were also submitted as part of a second study, on T cells in Graves' hyperthyroidism and ophthalmopathy.

Specimen: peripheral blood mononuclear cells (PBMCs), collected at new diagnosis, from a patient treated with antithyroid drugs. All receptors come from a woman aged 40 to 65 with Graves disease. Donor details come from another sample of the same person, matched by shared clones.

This clonotype came up many times. J is TRBJ1-1 and V is TRBV28, with TRBD1 identical over 8 bases. The length of the CDR3 is 14 residues. Germline values: CDR1 MDHEN, CDR2 SYDVKM. V was clipped by 7 bases and J by 6 bases; unmatched bases: 10. Here the CDR3 reads CASIPRDRRPEAFF. The CDR3, as DNA: TGTGCCAGCATCCCCCGGGACAGGAGACCTGAAGCTTTCTTT.

There are many counts of this clonotype. This chain uses TRBV6-1 with TRBJ2-3, with D possibly TRBD2 on 5 matching bases. The CDR3 sequence is 14 residues long. CDR1 MNHNS and CDR2 SASEGT come from the germline V gene. Trimming stripped 6 bases from V and 2 bases from J, with 12 bases between. The CDR3 loop is CASRVGVHTDTQYF. The DNA of the CDR3 is TGTGCCAGCAGAGTCGGGGTCCACACAGATACGCAGTATTTT.

This clonotype turned up a few times. The rearrangement uses TRBV12-3 or TRBV12-4 and TRBJ1-1, with 7 positions matching TRBD1. V trimming: 4 bases; J trimming: 3 bases; junction bases outside the gene matches: 5. The length of the CDR3 is 14 residues. CDR3 DNA: TGTGCCAGCAGTTCGGACAGGCCGGACACTGAAGCTTTCTTT. This gives the protein CASSSDRPDTEAFF.

The rearrangement uses TRBV19 and TRBJ2-1; 9 nucleotides align to TRBD2. J was trimmed by 6 bases and V by 4 bases; bases with no gene match: 7. This CDR3 is built from 15 residues. Germline CDR1 and CDR2: LNHDA and SQIVND (reference sequence). The CDR3 loop is CASSRLAGIGNEQFF. The CDR3 DNA reads TGTGCCAGTAGTAGGCTAGCGGGGATCGGCAATGAGCAGTTCTTC.

The chain uses TRBV5-1 and TRBJ2-2; no clear D. The CDR3 spans 14 residues. Germline lookup yields CDR1 SGHRS and CDR2 YFSETQ. V gave up 5 bases and J gave up 2 bases, with 10 bases separating them. The CDR3 sequence is CASRAVPNTGELFF. As DNA, the CDR3 is TGCGCCAGCAGAGCTGTACCCAACACCGGGGAGCTGTTTTTT. Combining the CDR3 with reference TRBV5-1 and TRBJ2-2 gives the whole variable domain KAGVTQTPRYLIKTRGQQVTLSCSPISGHRSVSWYQQTPGQGLQFLFEYFSETQRNKGNFPGRFSGRQFSNSRSEMNVSTLELGDSALYLCASRAVPNTGELFFGEGSRLTVL.

In this sample, this clonotype turned up a few times. The CDR3 is CASSLAPGNEQFF. CDR3 nucleotides: TGCGCCAGCAGCTTGGCTCCGGGCAATGAGCAGTTCTTC. This sequence joins TRBV5-1 and TRBJ2-1; D call uncertain. The CDR3 extends over 13 amino acids. V was clipped by 0 bases and J by 6 bases, with 7 bases between them. CDR1 is SGHRS and CDR2 is YFSETQ in the germline V gene.

This chain connects TRBV7-3 to TRBJ1-2, with D maybe TRBD1 (6 bases). Germline CDR1 SGHTA, CDR2 FQGTGA. Trimming stripped 3 bases from V and 8 bases from J, with 13 bases between. The CDR3 is 13 amino acids. In DNA, the CDR3 is TGTGCCAGCAGCTTGTCAGGGGCGCGAGGCTACACCTTC. Protein: CASSLSGARGYTF.

The chain links TRBV5-1 to TRBJ1-1; D ambiguous. V was pared by 0 bases and J by 0 bases, with 12 bases between. The germline V gene has CDR1 SGHRS and CDR2 YFSETQ. The CDR3 consists of 16 residues. CDR3 protein: CASSLVGGVMNTEAFF. The CDR3 region has the DNA TGCGCCAGCAGCTTGGTAGGCGGAGTTATGAACACTGAAGCTTTCTTT. The variable domain in full, completed from reference TRBV5-1 and TRBJ1-1, reads KAGVTQTPRYLIKTRGQQVTLSCSPISGHRSVSWYQQTPGQGLQFLFEYFSETQRNKGNFPGRFSGRQFSNSRSEMNVSTLELGDSALYLCASSLVGGVMNTEAFFGQGTRLTVV.

This clonotype was observed a few times. The rearrangement joins TRBV6-1 to TRBJ1-1, with a weak D call TRBD1 (6 bases). V lost 7 bases and J lost 3, with 21 bases in between. Germline values: CDR1 MNHNS, CDR2 SASEGT. CDR3 length: 16 residues. The CDR3 is CASTHLWGAVDTEAFF. CDR3 bases: TGTGCCAGCACTCATCTATGGGGGGCCGTGGACACTGAAGCTTTCTTT.

There are a few counts of this clonotype. This chain joins TRBV24-1 and TRBJ2-1; 7 bases are a match to TRBD1. Trimming removed 3 bases from V and 2 bases from J; junction bases left unmatched: 9. Germline CDR1 KGHDR, CDR2 SFDVKD. The CDR3 is 17 residues long. Here the CDR3 reads CATSDTRTGSTYNEQFF. The CDR3 nucleotides read TGTGCCACCAGTGATACCCGGACAGGTTCGACCTACAATGAGCAGTTCTTC.

Ten or more counts support this clonotype. The chain employs TRBV7-2 and TRBJ2-7, with 7 nucleotides matching TRBD1. This CDR3 region has 19 residues. The V gene end was trimmed by 2 bases and the J gene end by 2 bases; junction bases not matched to a gene: 18. Per germline, CDR1 SGHTA and CDR2 FQGNSA. CDR3 sequence (DNA): TGTGCCAGCAGCTTATTAGCGAAACTCCGGGACAGAGAGACCTACGAGCAGTACTTC. Protein product: CASSLLAKLRDRETYEQYF.

About this clonotype: A much larger clone lies one base from this, so it may be a read error. The chain recombines TRBV12-3 or TRBV12-4 with TRBJ2-5; 7 positions agree with TRBD1. The V segment lost 8 bases and the J segment 4 bases; nucleotides outside the gene matches: 10. The CDR3 length is 14 residues. The CDR3 nucleotides are TGTGCCAGCGGGGGCTCGGGACAGCGAGAGACCCAGTACTTC. It is translated as CASGGSGQRETQYF.

This clonotype was observed many times. The chain is built from TRBV12-3 or TRBV12-4 and TRBJ1-1, with a possible D match to TRBD1 (5 bases). V was trimmed by 4 bases and J by 0 bases, leaving 9 bases between them. The CDR3 has 14 residues. This CDR3 is CASSWGPMNTEAFF. CDR3 in DNA: TGTGCCAGCAGTTGGGGCCCAATGAACACTGAAGCTTTCTTT.

This clonotype occurred a few times. CDR3 amino acids: CASSIQGAEGYTF. For the CDR3, the DNA is TGTGCCAGCAGTATACAGGGGGCCGAAGGCTACACCTTC. This rearrangement joins TRBV6-1 to TRBJ1-2; 9 bases are shared with TRBD1. The germline gives CDR1 MNHNS, CDR2 SASEGT. The CDR3 has 13 amino acids. The trim removed 5 bases at V and 8 bases at J, leaving 6 bases unmatched.